This T cell receptor beta chain was documented in a study of response to subunit inactivated influenza vaccine. Findings of the study overall: The authors proposed limited new T cell recruitment per seasonal influenza vaccination.

This clonotype has at least ten counts. Its antigen is still unknown. V lost 5 bases to trimming and J lost 8 bases; unmatched junction nucleotides: 9. This CDR3 comprises 15 residues. A single record per CDR3 protein comes from TCRdb applying MiXCR to the RT-PCR reads. Counted here are about 190,000 distinct CDR3 sequences, approximately 15% occurring once; the ten biggest clones make up roughly 24%. Material: CD8+ T cells sorted from PBMCs, obtained around 5 days after vaccination. The chain uses TRBV12-3 or TRBV12-4 and TRBJ2-1; 10 bases are a match to TRBD2. The sequence came from a man aged 45-65 years who received an inactivated influenza vaccine. CDR3 protein: CASSTQLAGRDEQFF. In nucleotides, the CDR3 is TGTGCCAGCAGTACGCAACTAGCGGGGAGGGATGAGCAGTTCTTC.